What follows describes a single TCR beta chain. This sample was included in a study of cytomegalovirus exposure and HLA in healthy donors. The CDR3 is made up of 17 amino acids. From germline, CDR1 is MGHRA and CDR2 YSYEKL. The J segment lost 5 bases and the V segment lost 4 bases, leaving 10 bases of the junction unmatched. The PCR employed 60 Vbeta primers together with 13 Jbeta primers. Libraries were prepared by immunoSEQ multiplex PCR; TCRdb keeps only in-frame clonotypes and omits some of them. The sample contains 150,000 to 200,000 clones, 80% to 90% of which appear only once. This chain connects TRBV4-1 to TRBJ2-3; 12 positions match TRBD2. The source material was PBMCs. This sequence originates from a man younger than 30 in good health and CMV-seropositive. The chain's CDR3 is CASSLLRTSGVGDTQYF. CDR3 nucleotide sequence: TGCGCCAGCAGCCTACTTAGGACTAGCGGGGTAGGAGATACGCAGTATTTT.